The following is a TCR beta chain sequence with its context. Its specificity is not known. Together with a sample-barcoded 5' primer, a J-beta primer mix was included in a second PCR lasting about 7 to 11 cycles. TCRdb called the 5' RACE reads again in MiXCR, with one record for every CDR3 protein. The sample has about 800,000 distinct CDR3 sequences, about 25% seen once. These data are taken from a study of blood T cells in healthy people across ages. General study results and limits: Naive and antigen-experienced cells were not separated, limiting conclusive comparison. Compared with aged donors, long-lived donors showed fewer expanded clones, suggesting selection.

The CDR3 is 17 residues long. Germline V gene lookup returns CDR1 KGHSH and CDR2 LQKENI. Extraction yielded at least 5 micrograms of total RNA per sample. These data also featured in a second study, about T cells of mothers and their children. That source adds: Whether pairs are related or unrelated, thymic selection shapes their TCR recombination output in much the same way.

The source is a boy between 5 and 17 years old in good health. Material: blood. The chain has TRBV18 and TRBJ2-7; 11 nucleotides match TRBD2. The DNA matches TRBJ2-1 better at its end, which makes the J call doubtful. Written as DNA, the CDR3 is TGTGCCAGCTCACCAACCCAGACTAGCGGGGCCTACAATGAGCAGTTCTTC. Its translation is CASSPTQTSGAYNEQFF.